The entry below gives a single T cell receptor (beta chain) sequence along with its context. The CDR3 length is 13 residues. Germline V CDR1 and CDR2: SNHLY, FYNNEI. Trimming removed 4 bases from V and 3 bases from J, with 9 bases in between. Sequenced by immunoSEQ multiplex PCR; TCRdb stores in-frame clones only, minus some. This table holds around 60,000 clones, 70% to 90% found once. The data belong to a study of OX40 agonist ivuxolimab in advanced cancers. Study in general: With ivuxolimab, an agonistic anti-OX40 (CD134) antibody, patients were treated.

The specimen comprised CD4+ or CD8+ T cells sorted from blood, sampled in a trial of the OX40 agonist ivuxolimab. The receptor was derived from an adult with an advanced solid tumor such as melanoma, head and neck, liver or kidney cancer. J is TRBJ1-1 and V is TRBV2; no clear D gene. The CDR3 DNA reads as TGTGCCAGCAGTGGTTTCCTGGACACTGAAGCTTTCTTT. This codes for CASSGFLDTEAFF.